This paragraph reports one T cell receptor (beta chain). The target antigen is unknown. CDR1 and CDR2 (germline): MNHEY, SMNVEV (reference sequence). V was clipped by 5 bases and J by 4 bases, with 14 bases between them. The CDR3 totals 15 residues. The PCR made use of 60 Vbeta and 13 Jbeta primers. TCRdb keeps only in-frame clones here, not all; method: immunoSEQ multiplex PCR. The sample consists of 150,000 to 200,000 clones, roughly 85% of them appearing once. The data belong to a study of cytomegalovirus exposure and HLA in healthy donors. About the study: Samples from HLA-typed donors yielded approximately 88 million unique TCRs in an early data release. Study outcomes and limitations: The classifier was said to identify cytomegalovirus status with high specificity and sensitivity. Analysis performed later found over 15,000 TCR beta sequences associated with HLA alleles at 0.05 false discovery rate.

Healthy donors of bone marrow made up the group. This sequence joins TRBV27 and TRBJ2-2; D perhaps matches TRBD2 (5 bases). This receptor was taken from a boy aged 2 to 9 in good health and CMV-seronegative. The source material was PBMCs. The CDR3: CASSADRRGTGELFF. The CDR3 coding sequence is TGTGCCAGCAGTGCCGACCGCCGGGGCACCGGGGAGCTGTTTTTT.